What follows is one T cell receptor (beta chain) and its context. Patients with stable or active relapsing-remitting disease, all of them treatment-naive, made up the multiple sclerosis controls. TEMRA cells underwent FACS enrichment and CD8+ and CD4+ T cells underwent negative isolation. About 0.5 to 1 ug RNA was reverse transcribed with random hexamers. The CDR3 of TCR beta was amplified by immunoSEQ multiplex PCR across 54 Vbeta and 13 Jbeta. MiXCR, run by TCRdb on the immunoSEQ multiplex PCR reads, gives a single entry per CDR3 protein. Of about 130,000 distinct CDR3 sequences listed, approximately 89% are singletons. The data are from a study of CD8 T cells in Susac syndrome. The CDR3 runs to 16 residues. Germline CDR1 is MGHRA and CDR2 is YSYEKL. Trimming pared 1 base from V and 9 bases from J, leaving 18 bases between.

This clonotype was sampled from a human donor with multiple sclerosis. This chain connects TRBV4-1 to TRBJ2-2; a weak D match, TRBD2 (5 bases). Sequencing was performed on CD8+ T cells from PBMCs. The CDR3 region has the DNA TGCGCCAGCAGCCAAGTCGGAGGACGGGGTACGTGGGAGCTGTTTTTT. As protein: CASSQVGGRGTWELFF.